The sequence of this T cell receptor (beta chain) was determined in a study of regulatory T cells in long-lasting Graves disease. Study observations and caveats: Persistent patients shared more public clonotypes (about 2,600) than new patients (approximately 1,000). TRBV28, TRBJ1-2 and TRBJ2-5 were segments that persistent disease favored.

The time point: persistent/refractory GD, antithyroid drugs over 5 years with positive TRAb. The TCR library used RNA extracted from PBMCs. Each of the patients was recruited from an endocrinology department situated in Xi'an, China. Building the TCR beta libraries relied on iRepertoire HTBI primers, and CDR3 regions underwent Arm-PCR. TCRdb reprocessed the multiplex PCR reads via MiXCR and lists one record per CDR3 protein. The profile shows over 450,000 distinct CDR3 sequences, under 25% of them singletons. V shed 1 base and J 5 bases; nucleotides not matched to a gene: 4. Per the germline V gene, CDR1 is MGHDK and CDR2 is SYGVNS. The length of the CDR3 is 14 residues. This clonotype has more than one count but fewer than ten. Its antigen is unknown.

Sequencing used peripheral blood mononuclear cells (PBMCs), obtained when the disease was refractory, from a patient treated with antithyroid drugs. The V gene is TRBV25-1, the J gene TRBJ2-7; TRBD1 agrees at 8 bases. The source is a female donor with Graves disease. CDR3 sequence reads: CASSESQGENEQYF. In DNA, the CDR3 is TGTGCCAGCAGTGAATCACAGGGGGAGAACGAGCAGTACTTC.